This T cell receptor (beta chain) came from a study of blood T cell repertoires in COVID-19. Sequencing used immunoSEQ multiplex PCR; TCRdb keeps in-frame clones, though not all of them. The sample lists a few hundred thousand clones, 80% to 85% occurring once. Those enrolled, adults aged 18 to 89 years, came from fewer than 25 US areas. Participant-given clinical history determined each cohort assignment. The recovered donors of Cohort 3 showed two negative PCRs, clearance, or symptom resolution. This clonotype was sampled from a man aged 50-59 years who had recovered from COVID-19. Sample: PBMCs or T cells enriched from blood (not recorded which).

CDR3 nucleotides: TGCAGCGTTCAGGAGGGCGCCTCCGGGTATGGCTACACCTTC. Residues: CSVQEGASGYGYTF. The chain employs TRBV29-1 and TRBJ1-2; D call uncertain. The CDR3 is 14 residues long. V lost 5 bases, J lost 5 bases, and 18 bases lay in between. The germline V gene encodes CDR1 SQVTM and CDR2 ANQGSEA.